This T cell receptor beta chain appears in the sequencing data of a study of blood T cells in healthy people across ages (dated by TCRdb to the mid-2010s). Background on the whole study: In model experiments, roughly one uniquely barcoded TCR beta cDNA molecule per two T cells was captured by template switching. Using deep sequencing normalized with unique cDNA molecular identifiers, the study measured how TCR beta repertoire diversity changes with age. The donors were divided into four age groups: young (average 16 years), middle-aged (under 40), aged (under 70) and long-lived (roughly 82). To avoid experimental bias, donors of different ages were randomly spread across the sequencing lanes. Two additional independent replicas of 1 million unique cDNA reads from the same blood draw were analyzed for two donors (one aged 18 to 30 and one aged 80 or older). Summary of the overall study and its limitations: The percentage of naive T cells measured by flow cytometry correlated strongly with observed TCR beta diversity. Compared with the aged group, the long-lived group had more naive CD4+ T cells, fewer expanded clones and increased TCR diversity, suggesting age selection. Bulk unsorted PBMC profiling prevented conclusive comparison of naive and antigen-experienced compartments. Because donor CMV infection status was unknown, age-related changes in expanded clonotypes were potentially confounded. Estimates of total diversity based on one million sequenced T cells were regarded as lower bounds and as underestimates. As age increased, observed TCR beta diversity per million T cells dropped in a roughly linear way, and a significant reduction was already evident by age 40.

In the case of this clonotype: No cognate antigen has been identified for it. Base quality data are lacking; no much larger clone is found one base away.

V is shortened by 6 bases, J by 2 bases, and the region joining them spans 16 bases. The CDR3, cysteine through phenylalanine, is 15 amino acids long. Of the read, only the CDR3 DNA is kept; its 45 bases are in frame from base 1. CDR1 LGHNA and CDR2 YNFKEQ are derived from the germline V gene. Systemically healthy Caucasian individuals from Russia, around 39 in total and aged about 6 to 95 years, were included as donors. Each donor gave about 9.8 milliliters of peripheral blood, drawn into EDTA-treated Vacutainer tubes. Ficoll-Paque density-gradient centrifugation was used to isolate PBMCs, with at least 7 million obtained per sample. Total RNA, at least 5.5 micrograms per sample, was extracted from PBMCs with Trizol reagent. For every donor, an aliquot of PBMCs went through flow cytometry to measure the percentages of naive CD45RAhigh/CD27high T cells. The library was obtained by 5' RACE. Reads for this sample came from an Illumina HiSeq 2500. A second about 7 to 12 cycle PCR used a sample-barcoded 5' primer and a J-beta primer mix. A unique molecular identifier was introduced onto each TCR beta cDNA molecule by a template-switch 5' adaptor carrying 12 random nucleotides. At least 3 million CDR3-containing paired-end reads were obtained from each sample. First-strand cDNA synthesis was performed from all RNA using the Mint cDNA synthesis kit, with priming by a TRBC-specific oligonucleotide. Following uracil-DNA glycosylase treatment, all cDNA underwent a first 18-cycle PCR with the universal primers M1SS and BC2_uni_R. The paper's data handling went like this. Each sample was normalized by randomly selecting 1 million high-quality reads, each carrying a distinct molecular identifier. Reads with shared molecular identifiers were discarded instead of being binned into consensus sequences. MiTCR, set to a Q25 quality threshold and the strictest error-elimination algorithm, was used for CDR3 identification, clonotype clustering and error correction. Lower-bound total TCR beta diversity was estimated with a nonparametric unseen species model using Euler transformation. The raw public reads went through TCRdb reprocessing: fastp at Q25, MiXCR clone calling, in-frame beta chains kept. Every distinct CDR3 protein forms one entry, paired with its most common genes and DNA. The V and J calls follow TCRdb's processing rather than the paper's. The sample records roughly 1.6 million distinct CDR3 sequences, around 36% of which are singletons. Of the sample, 10% to 12% falls within the top ten clones.

The chain joins TRBV4-2 to TRBJ2-5, with a weak D call of TRBD2 (7 bases match). The sample comprised blood. This receptor was taken from a woman in her 30s in good health. CDR3 protein: CASSQVGGQQETQYF. The DNA sequence is TGTGCCAGCAGTCAGGTGGGGGGGCAGCAAGAGACCCAGTACTTC.